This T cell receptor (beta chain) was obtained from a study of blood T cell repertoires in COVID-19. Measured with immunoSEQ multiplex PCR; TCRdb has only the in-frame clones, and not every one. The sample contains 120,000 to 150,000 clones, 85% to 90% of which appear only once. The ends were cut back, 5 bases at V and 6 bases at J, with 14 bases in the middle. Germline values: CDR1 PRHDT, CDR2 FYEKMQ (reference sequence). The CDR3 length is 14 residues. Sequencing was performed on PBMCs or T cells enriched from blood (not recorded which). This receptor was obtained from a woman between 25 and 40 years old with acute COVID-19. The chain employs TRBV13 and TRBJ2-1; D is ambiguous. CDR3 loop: CASSIYTWANEQFF. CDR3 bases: TGTGCCAGCAGCATCTACACTTGGGCCAATGAGCAGTTCTTC.